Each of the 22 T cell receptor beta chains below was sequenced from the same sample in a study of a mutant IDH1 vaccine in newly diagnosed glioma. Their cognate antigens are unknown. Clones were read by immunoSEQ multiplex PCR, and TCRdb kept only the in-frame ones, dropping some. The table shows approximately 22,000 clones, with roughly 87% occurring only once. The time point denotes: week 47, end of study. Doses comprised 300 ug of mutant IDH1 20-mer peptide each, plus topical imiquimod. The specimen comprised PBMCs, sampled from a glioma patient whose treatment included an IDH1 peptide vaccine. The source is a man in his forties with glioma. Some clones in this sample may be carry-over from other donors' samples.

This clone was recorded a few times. The CDR3 bases are TGTGCCAGCAGGGCCCTGGGACAGGGAGACACTGAAGCTTTCTTT. The encoded protein is CASRALGQGDTEAFF. The rearrangement links TRBV6-1 to TRBJ1-1; 9 positions agree with TRBD1. J gave up 3 bases and V 6 bases, and 8 bases lay outside the gene matches. In germline, CDR1 is MNHNS, CDR2 SASEGT. The CDR3 covers 15 residues.

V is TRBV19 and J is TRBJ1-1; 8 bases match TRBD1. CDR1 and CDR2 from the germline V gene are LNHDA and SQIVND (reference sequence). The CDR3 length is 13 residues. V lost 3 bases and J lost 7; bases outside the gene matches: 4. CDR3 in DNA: TGTGCCAGTAGTATGGGACAGGCGGATGAAGCTTTCTTT. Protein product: CASSMGQADEAFF. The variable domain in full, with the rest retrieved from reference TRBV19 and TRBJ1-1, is DGGITQSPKYLFRKEGQNVTLSCEQNLNHDAMYWYRQDPGQGLRLIYYSQIVNDFQKGDIAEGYSVSREKKESFPLTVTSAQKNPTAFYLCASSMGQADEAFFGQGTRLTVV.

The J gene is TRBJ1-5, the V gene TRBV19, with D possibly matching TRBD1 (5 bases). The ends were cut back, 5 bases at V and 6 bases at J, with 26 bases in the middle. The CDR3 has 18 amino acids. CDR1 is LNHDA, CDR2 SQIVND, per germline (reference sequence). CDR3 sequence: CASSAQSELWGISQPQHF. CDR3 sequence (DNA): TGTGCCAGTAGTGCCCAGAGCGAGCTGTGGGGGATCTCTCAGCCCCAGCATTTT.

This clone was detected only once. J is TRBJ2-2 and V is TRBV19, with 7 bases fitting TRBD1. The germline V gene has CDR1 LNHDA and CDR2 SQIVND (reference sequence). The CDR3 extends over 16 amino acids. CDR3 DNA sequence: TGTGCTAATAGATGGCCCCGACAGGGAAGCACCGGGGAGCTGTTTTTT. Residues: CANRWPRQGSTGELFF.

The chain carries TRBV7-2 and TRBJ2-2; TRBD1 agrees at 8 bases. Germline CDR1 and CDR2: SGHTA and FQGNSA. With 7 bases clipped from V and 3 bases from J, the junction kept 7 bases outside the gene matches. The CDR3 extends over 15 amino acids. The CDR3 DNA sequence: TGTGCCAGCAAGCGACAGGGGACGGACACCGGGGAGCTGTTTTTT. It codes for CASKRQGTDTGELFF. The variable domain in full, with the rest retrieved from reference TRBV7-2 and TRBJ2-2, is GAGVSQSPSNKVTEKGKDVELRCDPISGHTALYWYRQSLGQGLEFLIYFQGNSAPDKSGLPSDRFSAERTGGSVSTLTIQRTQQEDSAVYLCASKRQGTDTGELFFGEGSRLTVL.

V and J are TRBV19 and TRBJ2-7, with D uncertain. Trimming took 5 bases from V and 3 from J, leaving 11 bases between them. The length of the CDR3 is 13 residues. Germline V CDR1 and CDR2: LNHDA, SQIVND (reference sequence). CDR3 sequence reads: CASSSIGFYEQYF. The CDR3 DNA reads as TGTGCCAGTAGTTCCATTGGCTTCTACGAGCAGTACTTC.

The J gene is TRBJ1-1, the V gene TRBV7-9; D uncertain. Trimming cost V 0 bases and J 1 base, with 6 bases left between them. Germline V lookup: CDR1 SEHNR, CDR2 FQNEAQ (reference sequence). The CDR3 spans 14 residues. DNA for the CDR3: TGTGCCAGCAGCTTAGCTCGGGCGAACACTGAAGCTTTCTTT. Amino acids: CASSLARANTEAFF. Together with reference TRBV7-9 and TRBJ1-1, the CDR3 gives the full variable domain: DTGVSQNPRHKITKRGQNVTFRCDPISEHNRLYWYRQTLGQGPEFLTYFQNEAQLEKSRLLSDRFSAERPKGSFSTLEIQRTEQGDSAMYLCASSLARANTEAFFGQGTRLTVV.

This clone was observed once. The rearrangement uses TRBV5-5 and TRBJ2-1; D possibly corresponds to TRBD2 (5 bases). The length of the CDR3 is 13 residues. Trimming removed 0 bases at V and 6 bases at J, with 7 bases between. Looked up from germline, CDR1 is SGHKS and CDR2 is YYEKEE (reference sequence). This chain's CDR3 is CASSLDGGNEQFF. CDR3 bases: TGTGCCAGCAGCTTGGACGGAGGCAATGAGCAGTTCTTC.

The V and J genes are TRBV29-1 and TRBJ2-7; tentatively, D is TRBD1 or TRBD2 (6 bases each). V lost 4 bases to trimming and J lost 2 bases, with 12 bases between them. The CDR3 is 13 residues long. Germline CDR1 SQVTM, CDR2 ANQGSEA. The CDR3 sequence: CSVGRGEPYEQYF. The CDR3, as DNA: TGCAGCGTTGGAAGGGGGGAGCCCTACGAGCAGTACTTC.

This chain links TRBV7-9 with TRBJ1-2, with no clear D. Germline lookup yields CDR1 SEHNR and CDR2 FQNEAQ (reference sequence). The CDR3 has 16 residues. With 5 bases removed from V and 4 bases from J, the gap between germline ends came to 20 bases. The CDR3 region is CASSTFGSGYVYGYTF. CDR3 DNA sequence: TGTGCCAGCAGCACTTTTGGGTCGGGTTACGTCTATGGCTACACCTTC.

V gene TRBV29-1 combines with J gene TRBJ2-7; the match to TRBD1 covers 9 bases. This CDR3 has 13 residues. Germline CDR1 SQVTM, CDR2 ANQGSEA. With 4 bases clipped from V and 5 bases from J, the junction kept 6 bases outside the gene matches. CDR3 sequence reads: CSVGRDREHEQYF. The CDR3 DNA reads TGCAGCGTTGGGCGGGACAGGGAGCACGAGCAGTACTTC.

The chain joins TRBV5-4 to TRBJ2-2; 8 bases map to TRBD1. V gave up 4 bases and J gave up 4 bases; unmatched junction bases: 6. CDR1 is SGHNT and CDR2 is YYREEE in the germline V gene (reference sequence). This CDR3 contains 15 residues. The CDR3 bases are TGTGCCAGCAGCCTGGACAGGGACTTCACCGGGGAGCTGTTTTTT. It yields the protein CASSLDRDFTGELFF.

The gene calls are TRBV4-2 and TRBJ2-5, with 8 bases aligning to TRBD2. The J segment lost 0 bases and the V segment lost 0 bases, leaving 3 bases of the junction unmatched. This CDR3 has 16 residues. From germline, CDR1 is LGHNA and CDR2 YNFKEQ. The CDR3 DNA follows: TGTGCCAGCAGCCAAGATGGCGGGGGGAACCAAGAGACCCAGTACTTC. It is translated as CASSQDGGGNQETQYF.

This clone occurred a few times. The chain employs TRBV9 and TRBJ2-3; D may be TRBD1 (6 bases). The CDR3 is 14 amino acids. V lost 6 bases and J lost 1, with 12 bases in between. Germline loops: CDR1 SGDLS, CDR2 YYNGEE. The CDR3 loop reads CASTDPGGTDTQYF. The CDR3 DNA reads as TGTGCCAGCACCGACCCAGGGGGCACAGATACGCAGTATTTT.

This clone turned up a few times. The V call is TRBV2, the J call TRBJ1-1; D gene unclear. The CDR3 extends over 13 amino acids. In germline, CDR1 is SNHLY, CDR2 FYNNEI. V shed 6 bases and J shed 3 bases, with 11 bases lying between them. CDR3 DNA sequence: TGTGCCAGCAGAACCCTTCGGGACACTGAAGCTTTCTTT. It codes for CASRTLRDTEAFF.

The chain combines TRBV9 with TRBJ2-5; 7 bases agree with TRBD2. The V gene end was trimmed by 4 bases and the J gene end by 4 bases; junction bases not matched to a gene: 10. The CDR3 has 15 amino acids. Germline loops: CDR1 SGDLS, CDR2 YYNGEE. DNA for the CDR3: TGTGCCAGCAGCCCCCTCGGGGGGAGGATAGAGACCCAGTACTTC. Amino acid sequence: CASSPLGGRIETQYF.

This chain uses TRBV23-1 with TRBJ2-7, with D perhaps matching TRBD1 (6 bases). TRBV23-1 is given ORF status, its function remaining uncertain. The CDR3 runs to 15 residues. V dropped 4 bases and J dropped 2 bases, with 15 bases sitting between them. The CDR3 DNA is TGCGCCAGCAGTCGCAACCGACAGGCTACCTACGAGCAGTACTTC. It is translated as CASSRNRQATYEQYF.

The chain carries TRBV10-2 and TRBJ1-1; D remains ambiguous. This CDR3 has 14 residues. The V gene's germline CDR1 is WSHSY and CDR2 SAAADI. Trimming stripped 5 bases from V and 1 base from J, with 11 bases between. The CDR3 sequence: CASSPPRQNTEAFF. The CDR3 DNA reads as TGCGCCAGCAGTCCCCCGAGACAGAACACTGAAGCTTTCTTT.

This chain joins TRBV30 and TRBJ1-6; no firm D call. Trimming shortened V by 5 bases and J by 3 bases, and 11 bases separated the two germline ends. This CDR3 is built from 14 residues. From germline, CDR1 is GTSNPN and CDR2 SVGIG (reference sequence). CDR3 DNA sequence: TGTGCCTGGGGATCAAGGAACTATAATTCACCCCTCCACTTT. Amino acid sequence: CAWGSRNYNSPLHF.

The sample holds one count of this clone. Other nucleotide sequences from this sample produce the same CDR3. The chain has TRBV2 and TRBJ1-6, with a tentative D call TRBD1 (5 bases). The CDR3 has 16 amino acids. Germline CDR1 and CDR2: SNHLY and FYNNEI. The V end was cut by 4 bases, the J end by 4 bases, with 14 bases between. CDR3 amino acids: CASSGIGGGYNSPLHF. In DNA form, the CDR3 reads TGTGCCAGCAGTGGGATTGGGGGAGGTTATAATTCACCCCTCCACTTT.

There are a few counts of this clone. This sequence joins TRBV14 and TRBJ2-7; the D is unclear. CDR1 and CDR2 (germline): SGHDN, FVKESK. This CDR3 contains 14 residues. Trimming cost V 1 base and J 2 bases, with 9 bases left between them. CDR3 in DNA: TGTGCCAGCAGCCAAGGTCTCAGCACCTACGAGCAGTACTTC. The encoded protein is CASSQGLSTYEQYF.

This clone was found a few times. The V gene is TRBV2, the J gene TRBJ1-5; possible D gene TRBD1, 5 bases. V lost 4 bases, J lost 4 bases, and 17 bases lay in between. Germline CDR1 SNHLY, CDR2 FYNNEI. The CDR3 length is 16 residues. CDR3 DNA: TGTGCCAGCAGTGCTTGGGGAGGGGCGGGTAATCAGCCCCAGCATTTT. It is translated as CASSAWGGAGNQPQHF. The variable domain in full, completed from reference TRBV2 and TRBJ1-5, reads EPEVTQTPSHQVTQMGQEVILRCVPISNHLYFYWYRQILGQKVEFLVSFYNNEISEKSEIFDDQFSVERPDGSNFTLKIRSTKLEDSAMYFCASSAWGGAGNQPQHFGDGTRLSIL.